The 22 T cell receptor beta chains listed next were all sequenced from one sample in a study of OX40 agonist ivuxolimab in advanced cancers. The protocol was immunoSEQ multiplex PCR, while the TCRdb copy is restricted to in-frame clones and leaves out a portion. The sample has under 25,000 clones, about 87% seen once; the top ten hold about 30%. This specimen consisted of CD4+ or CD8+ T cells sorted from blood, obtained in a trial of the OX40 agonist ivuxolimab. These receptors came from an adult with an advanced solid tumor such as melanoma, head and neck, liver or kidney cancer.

CDR3 nucleotides: TGTGCCAGCAGTCTGAAAACAGGTGCTAACTATGGCTACACCTTC. It translates to CASSLKTGANYGYTF. The rearrangement links TRBV6-1 to TRBJ1-2; a possible D gene is TRBD1 (5 bases). The CDR3 consists of 15 residues. Trimming cost V 5 bases and J 0 bases, with 13 bases left between them. Germline V gives CDR1 MNHNS, CDR2 SASEGT.

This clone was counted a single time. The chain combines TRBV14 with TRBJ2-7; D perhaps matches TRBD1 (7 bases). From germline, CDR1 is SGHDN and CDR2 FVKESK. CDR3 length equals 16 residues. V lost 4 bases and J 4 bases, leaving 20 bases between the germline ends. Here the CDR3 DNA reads TGTGCCAGCAGCCGGGACGGGGGACAGCTATTATACGAGCAGTACTTC. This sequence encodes CASSRDGGQLLYEQYF.

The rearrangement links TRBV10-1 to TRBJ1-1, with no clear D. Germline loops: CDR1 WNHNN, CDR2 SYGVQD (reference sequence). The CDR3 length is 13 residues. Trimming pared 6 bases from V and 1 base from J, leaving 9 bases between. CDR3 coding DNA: TGCGCCAGCAGAGAGAACGGGAACACTGAAGCTTTCTTT. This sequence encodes CASRENGNTEAFF.

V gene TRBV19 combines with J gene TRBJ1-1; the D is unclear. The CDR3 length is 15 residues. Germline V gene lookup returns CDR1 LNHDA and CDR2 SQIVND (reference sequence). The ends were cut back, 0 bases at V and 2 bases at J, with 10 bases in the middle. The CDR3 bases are TGTGCCAGTAGTATAGACATAAAAAGAAACACTGAAGCTTTCTTT. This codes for CASSIDIKRNTEAFF.

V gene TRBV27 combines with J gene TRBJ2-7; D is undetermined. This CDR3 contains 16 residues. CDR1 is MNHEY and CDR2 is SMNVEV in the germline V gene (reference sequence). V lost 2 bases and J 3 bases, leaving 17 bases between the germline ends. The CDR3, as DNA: TGTGCCAGCAGTTTAACGGGCAGGAGCTATCTCTACGAGCAGTACTTC. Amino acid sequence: CASSLTGRSYLYEQYF.

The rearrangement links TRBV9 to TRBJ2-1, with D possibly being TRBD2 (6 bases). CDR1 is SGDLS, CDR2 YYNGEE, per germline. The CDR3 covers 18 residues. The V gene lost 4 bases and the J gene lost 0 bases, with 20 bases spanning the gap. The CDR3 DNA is TGTGCCAGCAGCTCCAATTTGGGTAGGACTATCTCCTACAATGAGCAGTTCTTC. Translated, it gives CASSSNLGRTISYNEQFF. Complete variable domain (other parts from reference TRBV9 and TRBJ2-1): DSGVTQTPKHLITATGQRVTLRCSPRSGDLSVYWYQQSLDQGLQFLIQYYNGEERAKGNILERFSAQQFPDLHSELNLSSLELGDSALYFCASSSNLGRTISYNEQFFGPGTRLTVL.

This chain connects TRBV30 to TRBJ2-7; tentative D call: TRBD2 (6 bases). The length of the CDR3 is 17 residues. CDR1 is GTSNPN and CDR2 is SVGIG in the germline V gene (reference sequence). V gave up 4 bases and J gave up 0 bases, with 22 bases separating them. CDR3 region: CAWTYPGRPLHSYEQYF. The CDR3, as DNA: TGTGCCTGGACATACCCGGGGAGGCCCCTCCACTCCTACGAGCAGTACTTC.

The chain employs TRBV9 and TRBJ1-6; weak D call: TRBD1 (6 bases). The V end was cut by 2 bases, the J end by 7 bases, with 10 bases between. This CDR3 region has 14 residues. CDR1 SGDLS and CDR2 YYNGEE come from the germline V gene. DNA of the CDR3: TGTGCCAGCAGCGTCGGGACAAAGAATTCACCCCTCCACTTT. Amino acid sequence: CASSVGTKNSPLHF.

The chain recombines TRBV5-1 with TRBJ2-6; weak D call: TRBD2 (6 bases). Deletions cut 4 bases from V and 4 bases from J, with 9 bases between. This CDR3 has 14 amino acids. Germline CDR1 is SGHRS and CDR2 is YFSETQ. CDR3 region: CASSAGLGANVLTF. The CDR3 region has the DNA TGCGCCAGCAGCGCGGGGCTAGGGGCCAACGTCCTGACTTTC.

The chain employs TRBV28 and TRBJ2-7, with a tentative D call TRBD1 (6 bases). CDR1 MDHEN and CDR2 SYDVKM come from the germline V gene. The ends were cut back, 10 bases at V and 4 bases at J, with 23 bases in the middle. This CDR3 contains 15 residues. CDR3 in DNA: TGTGCCAACAACTCAATAGGGGGATGGGATTACGAGCAGTACTTC. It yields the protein CANNSIGGWDYEQYF. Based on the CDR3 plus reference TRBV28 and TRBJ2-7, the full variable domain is DVKVTQSSRYLVKRTGEKVFLECVQDMDHENMFWYRQDPGLGLRLIYFSYDVKMKEKGDIPEGYSVSREKKERFSLILESASTNQTSMYLCANNSIGGWDYEQYFGPGTRLTVT.

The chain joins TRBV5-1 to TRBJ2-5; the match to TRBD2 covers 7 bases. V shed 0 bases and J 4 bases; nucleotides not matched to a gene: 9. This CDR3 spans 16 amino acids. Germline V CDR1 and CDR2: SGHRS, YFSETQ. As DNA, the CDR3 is TGCGCCAGCAGCTTGGCCCTCCCGGGGGGAGGAGAGACCCAGTACTTC. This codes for CASSLALPGGGETQYF.

CDR3 amino acids: CSVGGDRSFSGANVLTF. The CDR3, as DNA: TGCAGCGTTGGAGGGGACAGATCCTTCTCTGGGGCCAACGTCCTGACTTTC. The gene calls are TRBV29-1 and TRBJ2-6; 7 bases align to TRBD1. After removal of 4 bases from V and 0 bases from J, the junction contained 9 bases not matched to a gene. Germline V gene lookup returns CDR1 SQVTM and CDR2 ANQGSEA. The CDR3 contains 17 residues.

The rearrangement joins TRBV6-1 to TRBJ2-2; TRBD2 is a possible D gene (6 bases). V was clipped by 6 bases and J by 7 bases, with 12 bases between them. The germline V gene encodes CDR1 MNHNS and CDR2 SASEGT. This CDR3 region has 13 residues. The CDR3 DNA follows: TGTGCCAGCAGGTTGGAGGGGTACGGGGAGCTGTTTTTT. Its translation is CASRLEGYGELFF.

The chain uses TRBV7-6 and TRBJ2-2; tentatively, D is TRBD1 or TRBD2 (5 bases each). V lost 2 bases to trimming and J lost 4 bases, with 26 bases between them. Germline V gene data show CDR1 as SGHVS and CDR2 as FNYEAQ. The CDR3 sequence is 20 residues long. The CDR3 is CASSLFSHISGTKGTGELFF. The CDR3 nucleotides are TGTGCCAGCAGCTTATTCTCCCATATATCCGGGACCAAGGGCACCGGGGAGCTGTTTTTT.

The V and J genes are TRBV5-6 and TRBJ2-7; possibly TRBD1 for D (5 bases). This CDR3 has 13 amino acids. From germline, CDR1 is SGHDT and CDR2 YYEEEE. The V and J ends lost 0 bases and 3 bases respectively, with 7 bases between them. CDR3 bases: TGTGCCAGCAGCTTGGGAACAGGCTACGAGCAGTACTTC. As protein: CASSLGTGYEQYF.

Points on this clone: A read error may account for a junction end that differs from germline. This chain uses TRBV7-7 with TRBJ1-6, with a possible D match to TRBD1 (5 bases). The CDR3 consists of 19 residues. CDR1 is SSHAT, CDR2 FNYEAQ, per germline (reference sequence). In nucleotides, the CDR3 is TGTGCTAGCAGCTACCCTGGGGCCTCAGGGCGAAAACATAATTCACCCCTCCACTTT. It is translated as CASSYPGASGRKHNSPLHF.

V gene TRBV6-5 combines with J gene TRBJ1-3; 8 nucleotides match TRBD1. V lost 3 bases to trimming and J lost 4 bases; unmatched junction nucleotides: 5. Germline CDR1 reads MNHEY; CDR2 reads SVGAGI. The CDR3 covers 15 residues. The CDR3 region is CASSYSGTGGNTIYF. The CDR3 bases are TGTGCCAGCAGTTATTCCGGGACAGGCGGAAACACCATATATTTT.

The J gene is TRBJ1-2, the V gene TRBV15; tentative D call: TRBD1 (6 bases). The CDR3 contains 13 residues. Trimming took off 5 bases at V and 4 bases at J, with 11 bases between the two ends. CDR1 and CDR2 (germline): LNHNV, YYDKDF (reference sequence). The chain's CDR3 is CATSEGGGYGYTF. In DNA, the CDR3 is TGTGCCACCAGCGAGGGGGGGGGCTATGGCTACACCTTC.

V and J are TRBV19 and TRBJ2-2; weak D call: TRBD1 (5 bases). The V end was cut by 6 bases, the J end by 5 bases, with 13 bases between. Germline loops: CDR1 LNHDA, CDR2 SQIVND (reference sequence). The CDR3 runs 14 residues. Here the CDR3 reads CASSPDTLTGELFF. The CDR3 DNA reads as TGTGCCAGTAGCCCGGACACTCTGACCGGGGAGCTGTTTTTT.

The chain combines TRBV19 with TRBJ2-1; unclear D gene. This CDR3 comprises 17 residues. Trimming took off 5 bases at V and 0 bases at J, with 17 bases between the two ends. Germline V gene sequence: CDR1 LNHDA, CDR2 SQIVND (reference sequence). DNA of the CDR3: TGTGCCAGTAGTCTGGATTCACAATTCAGCTCCTACAATGAGCAGTTCTTC. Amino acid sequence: CASSLDSQFSSYNEQFF. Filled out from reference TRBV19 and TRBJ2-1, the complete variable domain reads DGGITQSPKYLFRKEGQNVTLSCEQNLNHDAMYWYRQDPGQGLRLIYYSQIVNDFQKGDIAEGYSVSREKKESFPLTVTSAQKNPTAFYLCASSLDSQFSSYNEQFFGPGTRLTVL.

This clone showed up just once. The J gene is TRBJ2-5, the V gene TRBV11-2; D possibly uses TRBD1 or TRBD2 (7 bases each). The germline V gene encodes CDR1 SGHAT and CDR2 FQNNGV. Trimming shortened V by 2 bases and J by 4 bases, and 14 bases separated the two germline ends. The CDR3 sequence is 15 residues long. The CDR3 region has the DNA TGTGCCAGCAGCTTAAGCACAGGGGAGGGAGAGACCCAGTACTTC. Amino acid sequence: CASSLSTGEGETQYF.

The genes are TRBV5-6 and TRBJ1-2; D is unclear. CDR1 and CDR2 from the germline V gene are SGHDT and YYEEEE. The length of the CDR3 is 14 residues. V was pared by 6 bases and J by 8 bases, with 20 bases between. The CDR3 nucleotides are TGTGCCAGCACGGAGAGGGATCTCGGTAGCGGCTACACCTTC. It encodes CASTERDLGSGYTF.